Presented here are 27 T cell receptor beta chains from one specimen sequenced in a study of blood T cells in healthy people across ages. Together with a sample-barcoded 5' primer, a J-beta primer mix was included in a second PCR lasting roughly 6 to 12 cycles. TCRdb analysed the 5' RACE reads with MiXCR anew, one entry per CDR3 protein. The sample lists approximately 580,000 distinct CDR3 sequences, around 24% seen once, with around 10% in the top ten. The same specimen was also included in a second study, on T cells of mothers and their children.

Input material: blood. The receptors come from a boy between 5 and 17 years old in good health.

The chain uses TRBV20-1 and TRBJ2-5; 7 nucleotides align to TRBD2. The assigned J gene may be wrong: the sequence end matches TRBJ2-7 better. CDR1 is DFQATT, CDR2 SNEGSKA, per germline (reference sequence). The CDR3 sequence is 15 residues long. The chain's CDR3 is CSAPQTGTTGYEQYF. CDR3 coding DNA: TGCAGTGCTCCCCAGACCGGGACTACCGGCTACGAGCAGTACTTC.

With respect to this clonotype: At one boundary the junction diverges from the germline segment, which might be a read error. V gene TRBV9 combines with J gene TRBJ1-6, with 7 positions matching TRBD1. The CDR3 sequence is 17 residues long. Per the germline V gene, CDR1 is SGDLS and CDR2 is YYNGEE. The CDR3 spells CASSVEEGGCYNSPLHF. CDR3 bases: TGTGCCAGCAGCGTAGAGGAAGGGGGCTGCTATAATTCGCCCCTCCACTTT.

Here the CDR3 reads CASSYPGQGLSSYNEQFF. CDR3 in DNA: TGTGCCAGCAGCTATCCCGGACAGGGCCTTAGCTCCTACAATGAGCAGTTCTTC. The chain uses TRBV28 and TRBJ2-1, with 8 bases fitting TRBD1. CDR3 length: 18 residues. V lost 6 bases and J lost 0; bases outside the gene matches: 13. Germline V CDR1 and CDR2: MDHEN, SYDVKM.

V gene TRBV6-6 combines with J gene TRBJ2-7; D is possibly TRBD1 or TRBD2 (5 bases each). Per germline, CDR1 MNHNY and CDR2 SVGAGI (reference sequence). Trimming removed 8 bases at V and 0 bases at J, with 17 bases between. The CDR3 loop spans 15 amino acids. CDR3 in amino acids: CASQEGAGSSYEQYF. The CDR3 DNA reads TGTGCCAGCCAAGAAGGGGCAGGGAGCTCCTACGAGCAGTACTTC.

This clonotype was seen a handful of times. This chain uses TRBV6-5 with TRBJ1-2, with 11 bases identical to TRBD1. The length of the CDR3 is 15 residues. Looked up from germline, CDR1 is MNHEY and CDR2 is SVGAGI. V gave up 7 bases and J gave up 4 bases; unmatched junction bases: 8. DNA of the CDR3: TGTGCCAGCAAAGAAAGGACAGGGGGCGTCTATGGCTACACCTTC. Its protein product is CASKERTGGVYGYTF.

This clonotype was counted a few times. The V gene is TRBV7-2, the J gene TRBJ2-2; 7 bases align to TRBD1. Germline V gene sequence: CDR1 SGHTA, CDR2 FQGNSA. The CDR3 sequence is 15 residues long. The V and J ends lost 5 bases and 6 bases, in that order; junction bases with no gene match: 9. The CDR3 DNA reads TGTGCCAGCAGCCAAGGGGGCAGGGGAGCCGGGGAGCTGTTTTTT. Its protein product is CASSQGGRGAGELFF.

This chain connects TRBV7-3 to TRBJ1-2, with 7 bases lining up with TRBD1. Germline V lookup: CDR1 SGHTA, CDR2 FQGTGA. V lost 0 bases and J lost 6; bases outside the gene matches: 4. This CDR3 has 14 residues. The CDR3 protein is CASSLTGQGDGYTF. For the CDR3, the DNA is TGTGCCAGCAGCTTAACTGGTCAGGGGGATGGCTACACCTTC.

CDR3 in amino acids: CASSDLGQGVAEAFF. The CDR3 DNA reads TGTGCCAGCAGTGACCTGGGACAGGGGGTCGCTGAAGCTTTCTTT. The chain combines TRBV6-1 with TRBJ1-1, with 11 bases aligning to TRBD1. This CDR3 region has 15 residues. Trimming took 3 bases from V and 6 from J; bases not matched to a gene: 6. CDR1 MNHNS and CDR2 SASEGT come from the germline V gene.

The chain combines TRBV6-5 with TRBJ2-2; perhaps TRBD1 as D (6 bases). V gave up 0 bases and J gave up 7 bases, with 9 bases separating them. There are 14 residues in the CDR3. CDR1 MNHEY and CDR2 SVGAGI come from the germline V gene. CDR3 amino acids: CASSYSPGDGELFF. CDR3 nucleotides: TGTGCCAGCAGTTACTCTCCAGGGGACGGGGAGCTGTTTTTT.

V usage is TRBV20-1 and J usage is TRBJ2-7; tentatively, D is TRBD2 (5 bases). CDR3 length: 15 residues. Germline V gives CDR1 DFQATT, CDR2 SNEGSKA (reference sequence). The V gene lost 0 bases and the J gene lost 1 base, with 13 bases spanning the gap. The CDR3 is CSARDIAGGSYEQYF. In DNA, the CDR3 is TGCAGTGCTAGAGATATTGCCGGCGGGTCCTACGAGCAGTACTTC.

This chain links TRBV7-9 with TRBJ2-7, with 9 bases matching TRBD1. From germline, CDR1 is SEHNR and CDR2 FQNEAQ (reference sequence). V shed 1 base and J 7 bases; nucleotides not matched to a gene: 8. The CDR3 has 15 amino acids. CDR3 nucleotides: TGTGCCAGCAGCTTAGGTGGGACAGGGCCTTTGGAGCAGTACTTC. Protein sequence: CASSLGGTGPLEQYF. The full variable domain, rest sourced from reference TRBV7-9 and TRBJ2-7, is DTGVSQNPRHKITKRGQNVTFRCDPISEHNRLYWYRQTLGQGPEFLTYFQNEAQLEKSRLLSDRFSAERPKGSFSTLEIQRTEQGDSAMYLCASSLGGTGPLEQYFGPGTRLTVT.

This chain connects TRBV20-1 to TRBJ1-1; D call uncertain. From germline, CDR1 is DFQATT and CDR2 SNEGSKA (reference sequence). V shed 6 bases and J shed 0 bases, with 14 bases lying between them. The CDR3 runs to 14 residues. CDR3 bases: TGCAGTGCAGATCTCGGGGTCGTGAACACTGAAGCTTTCTTT. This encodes CSADLGVVNTEAFF.

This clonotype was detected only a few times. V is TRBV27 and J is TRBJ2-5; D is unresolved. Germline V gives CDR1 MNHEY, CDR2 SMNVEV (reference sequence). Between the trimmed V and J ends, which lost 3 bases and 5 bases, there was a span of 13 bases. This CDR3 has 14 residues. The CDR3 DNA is TGTGCCAGCAGTTTGGGATCCGAGTGGGAGACCCAGTACTTC. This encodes CASSLGSEWETQYF.

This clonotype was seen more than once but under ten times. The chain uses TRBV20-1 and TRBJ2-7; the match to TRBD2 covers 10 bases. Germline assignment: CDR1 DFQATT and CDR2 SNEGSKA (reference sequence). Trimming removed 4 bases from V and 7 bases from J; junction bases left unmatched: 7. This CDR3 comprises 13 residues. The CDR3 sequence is CSATLAGVGEQYF. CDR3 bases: TGCAGTGCTACGCTAGCGGGAGTAGGTGAGCAGTACTTC.

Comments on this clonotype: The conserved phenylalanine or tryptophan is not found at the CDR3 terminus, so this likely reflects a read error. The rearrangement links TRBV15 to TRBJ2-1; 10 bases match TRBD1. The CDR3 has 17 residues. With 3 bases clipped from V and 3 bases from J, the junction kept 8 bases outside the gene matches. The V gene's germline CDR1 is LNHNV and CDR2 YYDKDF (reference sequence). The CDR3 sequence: CATSSALTGGLYNEQFL. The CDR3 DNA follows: TGTGCCACCAGCAGTGCCTTGACAGGGGGCCTCTACAATGAGCAGTTCCTC.

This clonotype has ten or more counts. The CDR3, as DNA: TGTGCCAGCAGTGTCCCGGGAACCGGGGAGCTGTTTTTT. It encodes CASSVPGTGELFF. This rearrangement joins TRBV2 to TRBJ2-2, with D possibly TRBD2 on 5 matching bases. This CDR3 spans 13 amino acids. Trimming removed 4 bases from V and 5 bases from J, with 8 bases in between. Germline V gene sequence: CDR1 SNHLY, CDR2 FYNNEI.

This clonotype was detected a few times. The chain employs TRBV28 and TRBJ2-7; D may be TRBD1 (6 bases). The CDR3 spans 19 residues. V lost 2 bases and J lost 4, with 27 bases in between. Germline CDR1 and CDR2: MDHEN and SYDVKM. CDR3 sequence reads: CASSLILVAGVPISYEQYF. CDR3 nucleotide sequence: TGTGCCAGCAGTTTAATTCTGGTGGCAGGGGTCCCGATCTCTTACGAGCAGTACTTC. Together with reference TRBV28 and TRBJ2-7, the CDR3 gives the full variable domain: DVKVTQSSRYLVKRTGEKVFLECVQDMDHENMFWYRQDPGLGLRLIYFSYDVKMKEKGDIPEGYSVSREKKERFSLILESASTNQTSMYLCASSLILVAGVPISYEQYFGPGTRLTVT.

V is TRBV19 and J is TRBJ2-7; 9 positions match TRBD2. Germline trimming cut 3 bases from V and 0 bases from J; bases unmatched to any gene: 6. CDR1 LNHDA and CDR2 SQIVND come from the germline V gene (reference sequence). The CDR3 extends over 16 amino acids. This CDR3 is CASSIGAGGPSYEQYF. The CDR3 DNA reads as TGTGCCAGTAGTATTGGAGCGGGAGGCCCCTCCTACGAGCAGTACTTC.

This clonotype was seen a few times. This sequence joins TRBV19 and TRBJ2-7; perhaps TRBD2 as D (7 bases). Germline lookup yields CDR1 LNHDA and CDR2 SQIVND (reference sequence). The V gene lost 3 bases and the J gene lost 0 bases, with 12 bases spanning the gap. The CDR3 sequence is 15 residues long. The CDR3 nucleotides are TGTGCCAGTAGTATGGGGGGGCAAAGCTCCTACGAGCAGTACTTC. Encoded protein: CASSMGGQSSYEQYF.

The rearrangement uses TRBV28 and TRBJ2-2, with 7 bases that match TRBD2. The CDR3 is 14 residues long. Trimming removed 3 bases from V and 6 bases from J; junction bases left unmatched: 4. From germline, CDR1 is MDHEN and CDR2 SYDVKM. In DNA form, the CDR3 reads TGTGCCAGCAGTTTCCTGGGAGGGGCCGGGGAGCTGTTTTTT. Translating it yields CASSFLGGAGELFF. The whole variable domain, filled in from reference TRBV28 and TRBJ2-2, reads DVKVTQSSRYLVKRTGEKVFLECVQDMDHENMFWYRQDPGLGLRLIYFSYDVKMKEKGDIPEGYSVSREKKERFSLILESASTNQTSMYLCASSFLGGAGELFFGEGSRLTVL.

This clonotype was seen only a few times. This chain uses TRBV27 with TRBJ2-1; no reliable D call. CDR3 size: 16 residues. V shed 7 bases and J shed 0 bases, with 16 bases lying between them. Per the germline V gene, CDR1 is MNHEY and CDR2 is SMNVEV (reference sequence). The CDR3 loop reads CASTTTRPSSYNEQFF. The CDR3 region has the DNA TGTGCCAGCACCACGACTCGACCAAGCTCCTACAATGAGCAGTTCTTC.

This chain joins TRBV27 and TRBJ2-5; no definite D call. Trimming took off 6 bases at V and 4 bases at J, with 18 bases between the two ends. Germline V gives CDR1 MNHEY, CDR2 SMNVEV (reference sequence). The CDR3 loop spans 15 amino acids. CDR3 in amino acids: CASRKGRPVGETQYF. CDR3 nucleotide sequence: TGTGCCAGCAGAAAAGGACGGCCGGTGGGAGAGACCCAGTACTTC.

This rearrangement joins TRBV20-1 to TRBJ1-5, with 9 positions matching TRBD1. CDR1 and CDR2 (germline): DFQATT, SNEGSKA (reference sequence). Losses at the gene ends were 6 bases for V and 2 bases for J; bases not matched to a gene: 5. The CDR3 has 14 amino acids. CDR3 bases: TGCAGTGCCGCCCGGGACAGGGGCAATCAGCCCCAGCATTTT. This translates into CSAARDRGNQPQHF.

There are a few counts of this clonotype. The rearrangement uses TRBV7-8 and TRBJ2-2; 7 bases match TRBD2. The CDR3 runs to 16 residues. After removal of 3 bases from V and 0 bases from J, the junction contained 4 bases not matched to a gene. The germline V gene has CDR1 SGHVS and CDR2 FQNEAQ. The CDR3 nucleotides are TGTGCCAGCAGCTTTCGGGACTACCCGAACACCGGGGAGCTGTTTTTT. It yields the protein CASSFRDYPNTGELFF.

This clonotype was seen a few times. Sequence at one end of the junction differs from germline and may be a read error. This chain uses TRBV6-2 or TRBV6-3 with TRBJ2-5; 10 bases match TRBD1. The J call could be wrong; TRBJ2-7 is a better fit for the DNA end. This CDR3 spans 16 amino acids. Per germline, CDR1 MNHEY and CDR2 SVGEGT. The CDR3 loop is CASSNSPGQGFDEQYF. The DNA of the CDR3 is TGTGCCAGCAGTAACTCACCGGGACAGGGGTTCGACGAGCAGTACTTC.

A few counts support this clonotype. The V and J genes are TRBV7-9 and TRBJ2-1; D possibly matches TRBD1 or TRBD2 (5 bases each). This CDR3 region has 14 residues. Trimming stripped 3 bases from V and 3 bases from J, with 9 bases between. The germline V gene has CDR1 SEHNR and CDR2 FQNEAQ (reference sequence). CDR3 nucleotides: TGTGCCAGCAGCTTTGAGGGGATCTACAATGAGCAGTTCTTC. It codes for CASSFEGIYNEQFF.

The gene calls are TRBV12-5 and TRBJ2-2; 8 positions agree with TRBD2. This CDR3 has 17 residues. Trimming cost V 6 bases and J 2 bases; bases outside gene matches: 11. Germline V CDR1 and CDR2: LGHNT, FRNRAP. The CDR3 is CASGFLGGGTNTGELFF. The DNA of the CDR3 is TGTGCTAGTGGCTTCCTGGGCGGGGGGACAAACACCGGGGAGCTGTTTTTT.